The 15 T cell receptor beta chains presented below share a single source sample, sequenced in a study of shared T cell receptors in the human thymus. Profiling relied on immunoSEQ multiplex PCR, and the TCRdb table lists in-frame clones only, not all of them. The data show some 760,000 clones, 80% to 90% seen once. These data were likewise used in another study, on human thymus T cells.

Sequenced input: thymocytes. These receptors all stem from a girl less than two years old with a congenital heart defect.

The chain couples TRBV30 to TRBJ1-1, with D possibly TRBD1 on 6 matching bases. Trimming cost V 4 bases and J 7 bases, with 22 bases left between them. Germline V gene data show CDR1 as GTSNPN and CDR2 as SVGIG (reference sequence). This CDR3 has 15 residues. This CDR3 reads CAWTMERSGENEAFF. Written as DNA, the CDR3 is TGTGCCTGGACCATGGAGCGGTCAGGGGAGAATGAAGCTTTCTTT. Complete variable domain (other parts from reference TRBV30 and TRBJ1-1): SQTIHQWPATLVQPVGSPLSLECTVEGTSNPNLYWYRQAAGRGLQLLFYSVGIGQISSEVPQNLSASRPQDRQFILSSKKLLLSDSGFYLCAWTMERSGENEAFFGQGTRLTVV.

The CDR3 region has the DNA TGTGCCAGCAGTTTGTGGGGACAGGGTGGCAATCAGCCCCAGCATTTT. It specifies CASSLWGQGGNQPQHF. The chain carries TRBV28 and TRBJ1-5; 9 bases fit TRBD1. CDR3 length: 16 residues. The germline gives CDR1 MDHEN, CDR2 SYDVKM. V gave up 3 bases and J gave up 2 bases; unmatched junction bases: 5.

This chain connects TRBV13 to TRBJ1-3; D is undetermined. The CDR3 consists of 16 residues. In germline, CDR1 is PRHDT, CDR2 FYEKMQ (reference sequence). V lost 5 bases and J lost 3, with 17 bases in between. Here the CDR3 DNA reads TGTGCCAGCAGCCCGCTCTCTATCCATGGTGGAAACACCATATATTTT. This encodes CASSPLSIHGGNTIYF.

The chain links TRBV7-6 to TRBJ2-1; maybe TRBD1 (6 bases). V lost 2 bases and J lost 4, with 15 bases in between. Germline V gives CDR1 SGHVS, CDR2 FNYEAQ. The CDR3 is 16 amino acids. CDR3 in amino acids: CASSLNLGTPYNEQFF. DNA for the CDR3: TGTGCCAGCAGCTTAAATCTAGGGACACCATACAATGAGCAGTTCTTC.

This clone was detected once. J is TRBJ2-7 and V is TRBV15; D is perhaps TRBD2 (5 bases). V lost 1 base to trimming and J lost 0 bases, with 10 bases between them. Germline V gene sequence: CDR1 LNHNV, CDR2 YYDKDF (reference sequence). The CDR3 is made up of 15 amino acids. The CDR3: CATSRVETSSYEQYF. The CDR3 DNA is TGTGCCACCAGCAGAGTTGAAACTAGCTCCTACGAGCAGTACTTC.

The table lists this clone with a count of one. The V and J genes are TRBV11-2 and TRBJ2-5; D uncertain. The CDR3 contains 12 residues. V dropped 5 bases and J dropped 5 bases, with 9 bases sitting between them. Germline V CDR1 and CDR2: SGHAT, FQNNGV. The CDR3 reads CASSLEMETQYF. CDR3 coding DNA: TGTGCCAGCAGCCTCGAGATGGAGACCCAGTACTTC.

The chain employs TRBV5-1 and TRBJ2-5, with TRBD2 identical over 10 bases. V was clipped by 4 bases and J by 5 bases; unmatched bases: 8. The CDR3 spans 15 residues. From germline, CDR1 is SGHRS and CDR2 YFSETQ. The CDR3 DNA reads TGCGCCAGCAGCACTCAGGGGGGACTAGCGGAGACCCAGTACTTC. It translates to CASSTQGGLAETQYF.

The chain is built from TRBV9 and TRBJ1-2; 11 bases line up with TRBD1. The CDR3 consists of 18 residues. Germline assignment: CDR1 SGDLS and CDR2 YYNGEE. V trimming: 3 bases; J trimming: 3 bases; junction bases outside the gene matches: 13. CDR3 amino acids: CASSAGYGQGAGDYGYTF. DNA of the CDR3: TGTGCCAGCAGCGCCGGGTATGGACAGGGGGCTGGTGACTATGGCTACACCTTC. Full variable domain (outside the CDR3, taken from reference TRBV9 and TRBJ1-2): DSGVTQTPKHLITATGQRVTLRCSPRSGDLSVYWYQQSLDQGLQFLIQYYNGEERAKGNILERFSAQQFPDLHSELNLSSLELGDSALYFCASSAGYGQGAGDYGYTFGSGTRLTVV.

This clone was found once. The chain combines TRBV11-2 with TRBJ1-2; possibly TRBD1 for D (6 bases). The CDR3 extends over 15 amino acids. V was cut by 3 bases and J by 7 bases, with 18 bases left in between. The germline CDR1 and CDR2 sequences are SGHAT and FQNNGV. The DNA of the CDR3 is TGTGCCAGCAGCTTGGCAAGGCTGTTGGGGGCTGGCTACACCTTC. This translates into CASSLARLLGAGYTF.

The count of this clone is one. CDR3 in DNA: TGTGCCAGCAGCTTAAGGAGGACAGATACGCAGTATTTT. Protein product: CASSLRRTDTQYF. This sequence joins TRBV7-3 and TRBJ2-3, with a weak D call TRBD2 (5 bases). The ends were cut back, 1 base at V and 3 bases at J, with 5 bases in the middle. The CDR3 is 13 residues long. Per germline, CDR1 SGHTA and CDR2 FQGTGA. The full variable domain, rest sourced from reference TRBV7-3 and TRBJ2-3, is GAGVSQTPSNKVTEKGKYVELRCDPISGHTALYWYRQSLGQGPEFLIYFQGTGAADDSGLPNDRFFAVRPEGSVSTLKIQRTERGDSAVYLCASSLRRTDTQYFGPGTRLTVL.

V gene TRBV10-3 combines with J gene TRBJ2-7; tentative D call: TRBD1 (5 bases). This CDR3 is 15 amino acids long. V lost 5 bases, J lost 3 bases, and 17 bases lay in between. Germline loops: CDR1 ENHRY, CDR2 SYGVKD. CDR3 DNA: TGTGCCATCAGTACTGGACACCGGCTGTTCTACGAGCAGTACTTC. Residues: CAISTGHRLFYEQYF.

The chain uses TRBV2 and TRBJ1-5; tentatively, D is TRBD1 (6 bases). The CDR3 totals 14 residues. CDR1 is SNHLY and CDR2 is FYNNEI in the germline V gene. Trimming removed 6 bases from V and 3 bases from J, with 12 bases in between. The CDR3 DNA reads TGTGCCAGCAGGGACCGACAGGACAATCAGCCCCAGCATTTT. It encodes CASRDRQDNQPQHF.

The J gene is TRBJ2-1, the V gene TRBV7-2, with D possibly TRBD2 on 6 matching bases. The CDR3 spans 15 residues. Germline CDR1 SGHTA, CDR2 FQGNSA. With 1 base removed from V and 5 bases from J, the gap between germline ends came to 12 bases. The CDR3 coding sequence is TGTGCCAGCAGCTTAGTGTTGGGGGGTCACAATGAGCAGTTCTTC. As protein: CASSLVLGGHNEQFF.

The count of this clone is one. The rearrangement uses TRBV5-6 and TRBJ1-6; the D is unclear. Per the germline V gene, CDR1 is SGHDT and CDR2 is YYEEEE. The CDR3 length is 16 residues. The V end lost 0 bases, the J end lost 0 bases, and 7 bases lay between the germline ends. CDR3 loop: CASSLEISSYNSPLHF. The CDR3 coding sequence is TGTGCCAGCAGCTTGGAGATCAGCTCCTATAATTCACCCCTCCACTTT.

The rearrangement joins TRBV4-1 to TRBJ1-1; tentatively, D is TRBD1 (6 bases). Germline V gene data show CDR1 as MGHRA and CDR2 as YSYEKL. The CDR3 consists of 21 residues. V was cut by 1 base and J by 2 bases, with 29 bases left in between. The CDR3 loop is CASSQGSVLLRGCWGNTEAFF. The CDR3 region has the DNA TGCGCCAGCAGCCAAGGATCGGTCCTACTCAGGGGTTGTTGGGGAAACACTGAAGCTTTCTTT.